Listed here are 25 T cell receptor beta chains from one sample, sequenced in a study of blood T cells in healthy people across ages. Primers used in a second PCR of roughly 7 to 11 cycles were a sample-barcoded 5' primer and a J-beta primer mix. TCRdb ran MiXCR on the 5' RACE reads and lists one entry per CDR3 protein. The table includes roughly 640,000 distinct CDR3 sequences, approximately 30% detected once. The sequenced sample consisted of blood. The receptors come from a woman of 80 years or more in good health.

This clonotype was observed a handful of times. The rearrangement joins TRBV24-1 to TRBJ1-2; no clear D gene. This CDR3 comprises 11 residues. Germline loops: CDR1 KGHDR, CDR2 SFDVKD. V gave up 0 bases and J gave up 7 bases, with 2 bases separating them. CDR3: CATSDLGGYTF. The DNA for the CDR3 is TGTGCCACCAGTGATTTGGGTGGCTACACCTTC.

This clonotype has a handful of counts. V gene TRBV28 combines with J gene TRBJ1-5; 7 bases align to TRBD1. This CDR3 has 16 amino acids. With V trimmed by 4 bases and J by 0 bases, 6 bases remained unmatched. From germline, CDR1 is MDHEN and CDR2 SYDVKM. CDR3 amino acids: CASSSPDRDSNQPQHF. The CDR3 DNA sequence: TGTGCCAGCAGTTCCCCTGACAGGGATAGCAATCAGCCCCAGCATTTT.

The sample holds many counts of this clonotype. The chain uses TRBV6-2 or TRBV6-3 and TRBJ2-1; D may match TRBD1 or TRBD2 (5 bases each). Germline CDR1 MNHEY, CDR2 SVGEGT. V lost 7 bases and J 4 bases, leaving 17 bases between the germline ends. The length of the CDR3 is 15 residues. Written as DNA, the CDR3 is TGTGCCAGCACTCTAGCAGGGTTCCAATACAATGAGCAGTTCTTC. Its translation is CASTLAGFQYNEQFF.

Worth noting for this clonotype: A much larger clonotype is one base distant, so this may be a read error. This rearrangement joins TRBV5-5 to TRBJ2-7, with TRBD1 matching 10 bases. Germline CDR1 is SGHKS and CDR2 is YYEKEE (reference sequence). V trimming: 6 bases; J trimming: 7 bases; junction bases outside the gene matches: 10. The CDR3 extends over 14 amino acids. Here the CDR3 reads CASTGTGVYNEQYF. The CDR3 DNA reads TGTGCCAGCACCGGGACAGGGGTATACAATGAGCAGTACTTC.

This CDR3 reads CASSVAFSGGLNEQFF. The CDR3, as DNA: TGTGCCAGCAGCGTAGCCTTCTCGGGGGGTCTCAATGAGCAGTTCTTC. This rearrangement joins TRBV9 to TRBJ2-1, with TRBD2 matching 7 bases. V gave up 0 bases and J gave up 6 bases; unmatched junction bases: 9. Looked up from germline, CDR1 is SGDLS and CDR2 is YYNGEE. The CDR3 sequence is 16 residues long.

This clonotype was seen only a few times. Here the CDR3 DNA reads TGTGCCAGCTCACCCCAAGCGCTAAGGCAAGAGACCCAGTACTTC. Translated, it gives CASSPQALRQETQYF. The chain uses TRBV18 and TRBJ2-5; D remains unclear. The germline CDR1 and CDR2 sequences are KGHSH and LQKENI. V gave up 3 bases and J gave up 2 bases, with 13 bases separating them. This CDR3 spans 15 amino acids. Based on the CDR3 plus reference TRBV18 and TRBJ2-5, the full variable domain is NAGVMQNPRHLVRRRGQEARLRCSPMKGHSHVYWYRQLPEEGLKFMVYLQKENIIDESGMPKERFSAEFPKEGPSILRIQQVVRGDSAAYFCASSPQALRQETQYFGPGTRLLVL.

This clonotype was seen ten or more times. The V gene is TRBV6-2 or TRBV6-3, the J gene TRBJ1-2; perhaps TRBD1 as D (5 bases). The CDR3 totals 13 residues. V was pared by 7 bases and J by 4 bases, with 13 bases between. Germline V gene data show CDR1 as MNHEY and CDR2 as SVGEGT. This CDR3 is CASIDRQFYGYTF. CDR3 bases: TGTGCCAGCATTGACAGACAGTTCTATGGCTACACCTTC.

This clonotype has just a few counts. The genes are TRBV15 and TRBJ1-1; 7 nucleotides match TRBD1. Trimming took 1 base from V and 5 from J; bases not matched to a gene: 7. Germline V gene data show CDR1 as LNHNV and CDR2 as YYDKDF (reference sequence). This CDR3 region has 15 residues. The CDR3 coding sequence is TGTGCCACCAGCAGAGCCAGGGGGGTTCGGACTGAAGCTTTCTTT. This encodes CATSRARGVRTEAFF.

This clonotype was seen ten or more times. This sequence joins TRBV7-9 and TRBJ1-6; D gene ambiguous. Germline CDR1 is SEHNR and CDR2 is FQNEAQ (reference sequence). The CDR3 contains 14 residues. Trimming took 5 bases from V and 7 from J, leaving 12 bases between them. The CDR3 is CASSLDGTNSPLHF. CDR3 DNA sequence: TGTGCCAGCAGCCTGGACGGAACCAATTCACCCCTCCACTTT.

With respect to this clonotype: A much more abundant neighbour one base away suggests this may be a read error. The chain uses TRBV12-5 and TRBJ2-7; a weak D match, TRBD1 (5 bases). This CDR3 comprises 15 residues. V gave up 1 base and J gave up 0 bases, with 10 bases separating them. The germline V gene encodes CDR1 LGHNT and CDR2 FRNRAP. The CDR3 spells CASGLGQGSSYEQYV. The CDR3 DNA reads as TGTGCTAGTGGTTTGGGGCAGGGTAGCTCCTACGAGCAGTACGTC.

This clonotype turned up a few times. The chain links TRBV20-1 to TRBJ2-2, with D perhaps matching TRBD1 (6 bases). This CDR3 spans 15 amino acids. Per the germline V gene, CDR1 is DFQATT and CDR2 is SNEGSKA (reference sequence). The V end lost 1 base, the J end lost 7 bases, and 16 bases lay between the germline ends. CDR3 coding DNA: TGCAGTGCTAGAGCCTCCCAACAGGGAGTCGGGGAGCTGTTTTTT. Protein: CSARASQQGVGELFF.

A few counts support this clonotype. CDR3: CASSLGRQGGSNQPQHF. The CDR3 nucleotides are TGTGCCAGCAGCTTAGGGAGACAGGGTGGGAGCAATCAGCCCCAGCATTTT. This chain connects TRBV7-8 to TRBJ1-5; 7 bases agree with TRBD1. Germline CDR1 is SGHVS and CDR2 is FQNEAQ. V trimming: 1 base; J trimming: 1 base; junction bases outside the gene matches: 7. CDR3 size: 17 residues. The whole variable domain, remainder taken from reference TRBV7-8 and TRBJ1-5, is GAGVSQSPRYKVAKRGQDVALRCDPISGHVSLFWYQQALGQGPEFLTYFQNEAQLDKSGLPSDRFFAERPEGSVSTLKIQRTQQEDSAVYLCASSLGRQGGSNQPQHFGDGTRLSIL.

This sequence joins TRBV3-1 and TRBJ2-2, with 8 nucleotides matching TRBD2. The germline V gene has CDR1 LGHDT and CDR2 YNNKEL (reference sequence). The CDR3 runs 18 residues. With 0 bases clipped from V and 0 bases from J, the junction kept 6 bases outside the gene matches. CDR3: CASSQDRWRGANTGELFF. In DNA form, the CDR3 reads TGTGCCAGCAGCCAAGATCGGTGGCGGGGGGCGAACACCGGGGAGCTGTTTTTT.

V and J are TRBV4-1 and TRBJ1-2; D is unclear. V was trimmed by 1 base and J by 2 bases, leaving 8 bases between them. CDR3 length: 14 amino acids. Germline V gives CDR1 MGHRA, CDR2 YSYEKL. This CDR3 reads CASSQVGRNYGYTF. CDR3 sequence (DNA): TGCGCCAGCAGCCAAGTCGGTCGGAACTATGGCTACACCTTC.

About this clonotype: This may stem from a read error, because a much larger clone lies one nucleotide away. The chain uses TRBV15 and TRBJ1-5; D call uncertain. CDR3 size: 15 residues. Looked up from germline, CDR1 is LNHNV and CDR2 is YYDKDF (reference sequence). The CDR3 DNA follows: TGTGCCACCGGCAGAACCTCCGCAGGCAATCAGCCCCAGCATTTT. Residues: CATGRTSAGNQPQHF. Using reference TRBV15 and TRBJ1-5 for the parts outside the CDR3, the full variable domain is DAMVIQNPRYQVTQFGKPVTLSCSQTLNHNVMYWYQQKSSQAPKLLFHYYDKDFNNEADTPDNFQSRRPNTSFCFLDIRSPGLGDTAMYLCATGRTSAGNQPQHFGDGTRLSIL.

The chain employs TRBV29-1 and TRBJ2-1; D is ambiguous. Germline loops: CDR1 SQVTM, CDR2 ANQGSEA. Trimming left V 4 bases short and J 9 bases short, with 16 bases between. The CDR3 runs 13 residues. The CDR3 sequence is CSVARAGASEQFF. The CDR3 nucleotides are TGCAGCGTTGCTAGGGCAGGAGCTAGTGAGCAGTTCTTC.

As regards this clonotype: A much more abundant neighbour one base away suggests this may be a read error. The chain employs TRBV6-5 and TRBJ2-1; 14 positions match TRBD2. The assigned J gene may be wrong: the sequence end matches TRBJ2-7 better. The CDR3 length is 15 residues. CDR1 MNHEY and CDR2 SVGAGI come from the germline V gene. The DNA of the CDR3 is TGTGCCAGCAGGAGACTAGCGGGGGGGCTCAATGAGCAGTACTTC. Encoded protein: CASRRLAGGLNEQYF.

In this sample, this clonotype turned up many times. This chain joins TRBV6-1 and TRBJ2-3; a possible D gene is TRBD1 (6 bases). In germline, CDR1 is MNHNS, CDR2 SASEGT. Trimming shortened V by 8 bases and J by 7 bases, and 25 bases separated the two germline ends. The CDR3 totals 16 residues. CDR3 residues: CASSRRTGLETNTQYF. The CDR3 DNA follows: TGTGCCAGCTCCCGACGAACAGGGCTCGAAACAAATACGCAGTATTTT.

The sample holds many counts of this clonotype. CDR3 sequence (DNA): TGTGCCAGCAGTTACTGGACAGGGGATGGCGAGCAGTACTTC. Amino acids: CASSYWTGDGEQYF. The chain carries TRBV6-2 or TRBV6-3 and TRBJ2-7, with 9 nucleotides matching TRBD1. Germline V gives CDR1 MNHEY, CDR2 SVGEGT. The CDR3 loop spans 14 amino acids. After removal of 1 base from V and 6 bases from J, the junction contained 4 bases not matched to a gene.

This clonotype turned up a few times. The chain couples TRBV21-1 to TRBJ2-1; the table's D gene call, TRBD1, was not cross checked with the DNA. TRBV21-1 is noted as a pseudogene. The CDR3 has 16 residues. CDR3 DNA sequence: TGTGCCAGCCCAGATAGGACAGGGGGAGCCTACATTGAGCAGTTCTTC. It encodes CASPDRTGGAYIEQFF.

The chain couples TRBV5-1 to TRBJ2-2, with 8 bases matching TRBD1. The CDR3 totals 16 residues. V dropped 0 bases and J dropped 1; count of bases not matched to a gene: 2. In germline, CDR1 is SGHRS, CDR2 YFSETQ. Here the CDR3 reads CASSLGQGLNTGELFF. CDR3 nucleotides: TGCGCCAGCAGCTTGGGACAGGGGCTGAACACCGGGGAGCTGTTTTTT.

The chain is built from TRBV7-2 and TRBJ2-3; TRBD2 matches 7 bases. Germline V gives CDR1 SGHTA, CDR2 FQGNSA. J lost 5 bases, V lost 4 bases, and 9 bases had no gene match. The CDR3 is 15 residues long. CDR3 DNA sequence: TGTGCCAGCAGCTCCCGGGGCGGCGGGGGAGATACGCAGTATTTT. It yields the protein CASSSRGGGGDTQYF.

This clonotype was seen at least ten times. V usage is TRBV5-5 and J usage is TRBJ1-2, with TRBD1 matching 9 bases. V lost 0 bases to trimming and J lost 1 base; unmatched junction nucleotides: 4. CDR3 length: 16 residues. Germline V gene lookup returns CDR1 SGHKS and CDR2 YYEKEE (reference sequence). The CDR3, as DNA: TGTGCCAGCAGCTTGGTAGGACAGGGGCTTAACTATGGCTACACCTTC. It yields the protein CASSLVGQGLNYGYTF.

This clonotype has at least ten counts. The genes are TRBV6-2 or TRBV6-3 and TRBJ1-5, with 7 bases identical to TRBD1. Trimming removed 8 bases from V and 6 bases from J; junction bases left unmatched: 10. This CDR3 has 14 residues. Germline lookup yields CDR1 MNHEY and CDR2 SVGEGT. CDR3: CASRPGTDPQPQHF. CDR3 coding DNA: TGTGCCAGCCGTCCGGGGACAGACCCTCAGCCCCAGCATTTT.

This sequence joins TRBV7-3 and TRBJ2-1, with 8 bases matching TRBD2. The end of the DNA fits TRBJ2-7 better, so the J call may be wrong. The CDR3 totals 15 residues. Germline V lookup: CDR1 SGHTA, CDR2 FQGTGA. Here the CDR3 reads CASCKTGTSYNEQYF. In DNA, the CDR3 is TGTGCCAGCTGCAAAACCGGGACTAGTTACAATGAGCAGTACTTC.